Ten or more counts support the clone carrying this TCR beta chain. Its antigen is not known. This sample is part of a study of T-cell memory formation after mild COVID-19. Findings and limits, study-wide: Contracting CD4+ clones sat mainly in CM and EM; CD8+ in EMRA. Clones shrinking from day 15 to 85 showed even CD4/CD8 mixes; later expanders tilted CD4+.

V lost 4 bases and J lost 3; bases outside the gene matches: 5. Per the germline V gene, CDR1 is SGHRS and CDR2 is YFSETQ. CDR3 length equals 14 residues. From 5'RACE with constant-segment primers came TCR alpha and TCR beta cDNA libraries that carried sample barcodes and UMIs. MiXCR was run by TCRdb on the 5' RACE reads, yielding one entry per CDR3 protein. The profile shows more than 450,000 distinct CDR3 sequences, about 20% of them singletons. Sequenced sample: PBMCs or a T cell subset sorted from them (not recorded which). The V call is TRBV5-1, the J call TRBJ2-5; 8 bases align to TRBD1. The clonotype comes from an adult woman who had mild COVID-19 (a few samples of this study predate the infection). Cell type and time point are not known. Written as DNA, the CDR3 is TGCGCCAGCAGCATACAGGGGGAGGAAGAGACCCAGTACTTC. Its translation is CASSIQGEEETQYF.